Listed here is a single TCR beta chain. Germline V lookup: CDR1 LNHDA, CDR2 SQIVND (reference sequence). The junction had 17 bases not matched to a gene; V was cut back by 9 bases and J by 4 bases. This CDR3 comprises 18 residues. TCR beta CDR3 regions were amplified from RNA transcripts. Scientists carried out first-round RT-PCR using HTBI primers and then a second-round multiplex PCR. Using its own MiXCR run on the multiplex PCR reads, TCRdb lists one record per CDR3 protein. The sample yields 600,000 to 700,000 distinct CDR3 sequences, about 41% seen once. The record originates from a study of Graves' ophthalmopathy and Graves' hyperthyroidism. In the study overall: Sampling took place at initial diagnosis, with peripheral blood obtained before any treatment.

The material sequenced was peripheral blood. The rearrangement uses TRBV19 and TRBJ2-7; TRBD2 agrees at 14 bases. This TCR came from an adult man with Graves' ophthalmopathy. The CDR3 reads CASSQDGTSGSVGYEQYF. The CDR3 DNA reads as TGTGCCAGCAGCCAAGATGGGACTAGCGGGAGCGTCGGGTACGAGCAGTACTTC.